This entry lists 5 T cell receptor beta chains sequenced from one sample in a study of regulatory T cells in long-lasting Graves disease. Construction of TCR beta libraries relied on iRepertoire HTBI primers and on Arm-PCR targeting CDR3 regions. TCRdb used MiXCR to reprocess the multiplex PCR reads, holding one entry per CDR3 protein. Of a few hundred thousand distinct CDR3 sequences detected, approximately 16% appear once; the ten largest clones hold roughly 8%. Time point defined: newly diagnosed GD, antithyroid drugs for less than 3 months. The TCR library used RNA extracted from PBMCs. Another study also made use of these data, one on T cells in Graves' hyperthyroidism and ophthalmopathy.

Specimen: peripheral blood mononuclear cells (PBMCs), collected at new diagnosis, from a patient treated with antithyroid drugs. The receptors stem from a woman in her thirties or forties with Graves disease.

This clonotype was recorded at least ten times. The chain links TRBV6-2 or TRBV6-3 to TRBJ2-7; 8 nucleotides align to TRBD1. Germline CDR1 is MNHEY and CDR2 is SVGEGT. The V gene end was trimmed by 6 bases and the J gene end by 1 base; junction bases not matched to a gene: 5. CDR3 size: 14 residues. Here the CDR3 reads CASRRTGPSYEQYF. The DNA of the CDR3 is TGTGCCAGCAGGCGGACAGGGCCGTCCTACGAGCAGTACTTC.

The chain combines TRBV27 with TRBJ2-2, with 7 nucleotides matching TRBD1. The CDR3 extends over 16 amino acids. CDR1 and CDR2 (germline): MNHEY, SMNVEV (reference sequence). With 6 bases clipped from V and 4 bases from J, the junction kept 11 bases outside the gene matches. Here the CDR3 DNA reads TGTGCCAGCAGCCTGACAGGGCCCACTCCCACCGGGGAGCTGTTTTTT. As protein: CASSLTGPTPTGELFF.

Ten or more counts support this clonotype. This sequence joins TRBV28 and TRBJ2-3; no reliable D call. Germline loops: CDR1 MDHEN, CDR2 SYDVKM. The CDR3 sequence is 14 residues long. V shed 2 bases and J shed 5 bases, with 11 bases lying between them. CDR3 nucleotide sequence: TGTGCCAGCAGTTTAGGGTCCAGCCGAGATACGCAGTATTTT. This translates into CASSLGSSRDTQYF.

The table lists this clonotype with a few counts. The V and J genes are TRBV7-3 and TRBJ1-5; D not resolved. Germline V gene data show CDR1 as SGHTA and CDR2 as FQGTGA. The V and J ends lost 5 bases and 9 bases respectively, with 11 bases between them. The CDR3 runs 12 residues. The CDR3 protein is CASSRRIWPQHF. CDR3 in DNA: TGTGCCAGCAGCCGACGAATATGGCCCCAGCATTTT.

This clonotype was observed at least ten times. The V and J genes are TRBV6-2 or TRBV6-3 and TRBJ2-2; TRBD2 agrees at 8 bases. Germline CDR1 is MNHEY and CDR2 is SVGEGT. This CDR3 contains 17 residues. V was pared by 3 bases and J by 2 bases, with 8 bases of the junction left unmatched. The CDR3 loop reads CASSYSRTSSNTGELFF. CDR3 DNA sequence: TGTGCCAGCAGTTATTCCCGGACTAGCTCAAACACCGGGGAGCTGTTTTTT.